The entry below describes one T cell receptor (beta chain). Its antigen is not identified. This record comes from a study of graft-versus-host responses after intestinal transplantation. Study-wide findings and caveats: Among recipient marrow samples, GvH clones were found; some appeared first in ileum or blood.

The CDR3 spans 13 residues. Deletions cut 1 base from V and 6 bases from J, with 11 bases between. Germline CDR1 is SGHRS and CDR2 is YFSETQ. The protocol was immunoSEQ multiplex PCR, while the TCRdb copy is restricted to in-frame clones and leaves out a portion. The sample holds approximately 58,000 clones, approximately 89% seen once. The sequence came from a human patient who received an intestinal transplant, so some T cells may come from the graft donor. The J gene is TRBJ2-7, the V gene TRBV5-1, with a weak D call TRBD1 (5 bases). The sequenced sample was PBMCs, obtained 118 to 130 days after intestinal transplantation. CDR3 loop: CASSLTQGSEQYF. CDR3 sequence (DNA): TGCGCCAGCAGCTTGACGCAGGGTAGCGAGCAGTACTTC. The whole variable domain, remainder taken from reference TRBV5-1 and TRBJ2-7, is KAGVTQTPRYLIKTRGQQVTLSCSPISGHRSVSWYQQTPGQGLQFLFEYFSETQRNKGNFPGRFSGRQFSNSRSEMNVSTLELGDSALYLCASSLTQGSEQYFGPGTRLTVT.